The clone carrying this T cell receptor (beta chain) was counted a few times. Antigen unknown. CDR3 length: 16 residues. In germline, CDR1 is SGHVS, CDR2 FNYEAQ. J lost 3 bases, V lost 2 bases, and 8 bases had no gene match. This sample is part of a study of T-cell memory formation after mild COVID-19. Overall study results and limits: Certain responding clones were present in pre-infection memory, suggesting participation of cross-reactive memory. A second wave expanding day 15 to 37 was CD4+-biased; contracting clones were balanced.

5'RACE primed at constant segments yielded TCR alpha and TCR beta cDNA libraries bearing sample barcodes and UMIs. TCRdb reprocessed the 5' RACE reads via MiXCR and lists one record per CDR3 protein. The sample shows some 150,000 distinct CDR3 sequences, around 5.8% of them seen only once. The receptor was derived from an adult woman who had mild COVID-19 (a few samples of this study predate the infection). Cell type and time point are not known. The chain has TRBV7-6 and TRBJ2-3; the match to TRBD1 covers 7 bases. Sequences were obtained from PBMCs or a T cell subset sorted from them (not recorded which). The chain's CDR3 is CASSLPDRDGTDTQYF. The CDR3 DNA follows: TGTGCCAGCAGCTTACCAGACAGGGACGGAACAGATACGCAGTATTTT.